One and the same sample provided the 26 T cell receptor beta chains below, sequenced in a study of blood T cell repertoires in COVID-19. The table came from immunoSEQ multiplex PCR; TCRdb's copy has only in-frame clones and leaves some out. The table includes hundreds of thousands of clones, 80% to 90% detected once. Sequencing used PBMCs or T cells enriched from blood (not recorded which). Source of these receptors: a man aged 30 to 45 who had recovered from COVID-19.

This sequence joins TRBV19 and TRBJ1-2; 9 bases agree with TRBD1. With V trimmed by 5 bases and J by 7 bases, 8 bases remained unmatched. Germline V lookup: CDR1 LNHDA, CDR2 SQIVND (reference sequence). The CDR3 consists of 14 residues. The CDR3 region has the DNA TGTGCCAGTAGTGGCCCGGGGACAGGGTCTGGCTACACCTTC. This encodes CASSGPGTGSGYTF.

This sequence joins TRBV18 and TRBJ2-5, with 11 bases lining up with TRBD1. The CDR3 covers 15 residues. The J segment lost 4 bases and the V segment lost 3 bases, leaving 4 bases of the junction unmatched. From germline, CDR1 is KGHSH and CDR2 LQKENI. The CDR3 reads CASSPRTGGGETQYF. Here the CDR3 DNA reads TGTGCCAGCTCACCCAGGACAGGGGGCGGAGAGACCCAGTACTTC.

This rearrangement joins TRBV5-1 to TRBJ2-5; D is uncertain. The CDR3 has 14 amino acids. Germline V gene data show CDR1 as SGHRS and CDR2 as YFSETQ. Trimming pared 2 bases from V and 1 base from J, leaving 9 bases between. The CDR3 nucleotides read TGCGCCAGCAGCTTCGGTCACAGCCAAGAGACCCAGTACTTC. Protein product: CASSFGHSQETQYF.

V is TRBV6-5 and J is TRBJ2-7; a possible D gene is TRBD2 (5 bases). This CDR3 comprises 12 residues. Germline-derived CDR1 and CDR2 are MNHEY and SVGAGI. Trimming removed 6 bases at V and 6 bases at J, with 12 bases between. The CDR3 DNA sequence: TGTGCCAGCAGCCCGTCCCGGGGCGAGCAGTACTTC. This translates into CASSPSRGEQYF.

This clone was detected a few times. V gene TRBV4-1 combines with J gene TRBJ2-2, with D unclear. Germline assignment: CDR1 MGHRA and CDR2 YSYEKL. The ends were cut back, 2 bases at V and 3 bases at J, with 4 bases in the middle. This CDR3 has 13 residues. The CDR3 loop is CASSQQYTGELFF. DNA of the CDR3: TGCGCCAGCAGCCAACAATACACCGGGGAGCTGTTTTTT.

In this sample, this clone turned up a few times. J is TRBJ1-6 and V is TRBV30, with TRBD1 matching 7 bases. Trimming cost V 2 bases and J 0 bases; bases outside gene matches: 7. The germline V gene has CDR1 GTSNPN and CDR2 SVGIG (reference sequence). This CDR3 comprises 17 residues. This CDR3 is CAWSSPTGSSYNSPLHF. The CDR3 nucleotides read TGTGCCTGGAGTTCCCCGACAGGGAGCTCCTATAATTCACCCCTCCACTTT.

The chain employs TRBV23-1 and TRBJ2-3; 10 bases are shared with TRBD2. TRBV23-1 is noted as an ORF with a role that remains uncertain. The CDR3 is made up of 22 amino acids. With 0 bases clipped from V and 0 bases from J, the junction kept 18 bases outside the gene matches. The CDR3 DNA reads as TGCGCCAGCAGTCAATCTGAGGGGTCCAGGAGCGGGGGGGCTCCTAGCACAGATACGCAGTATTTT. As protein: CASSQSEGSRSGGAPSTDTQYF.

The rearrangement uses TRBV3-1 (or the pseudogene TRBV3-2) and TRBJ1-5; 7 positions match TRBD1. Trimming took 0 bases from V and 6 from J; bases not matched to a gene: 11. In germline, CDR1 is LGHDT, CDR2 YNNKEL (reference sequence). The CDR3 runs 17 residues. In DNA, the CDR3 is TGTGCCAGCAGCCAAGATAATTCGAGGGGGCTCGGTCAGCCCCAGCATTTT. Amino acid sequence: CASSQDNSRGLGQPQHF.

This chain connects TRBV2 to TRBJ2-7; tentatively, D is TRBD1 (5 bases). Germline V gene data show CDR1 as SNHLY and CDR2 as FYNNEI. V lost 2 bases and J 1 base, leaving 6 bases between the germline ends. The CDR3 runs to 13 residues. The CDR3, as DNA: TGTGCCAGCAGTGAAAGGGGTTCCTACGAGCAGTACTTC. It yields the protein CASSERGSYEQYF.

The rearrangement joins TRBV6-5 to TRBJ2-2; D ambiguous. The CDR3 is 15 amino acids. Deletions cut 5 bases from V and 5 bases from J, with 15 bases between. Looked up from germline, CDR1 is MNHEY and CDR2 is SVGAGI. The CDR3 bases are TGTGCCAGCAGTACCATGGTCGCGGTTACCGGGGAGCTGTTTTTT. Residues: CASSTMVAVTGELFF.

The chain links TRBV6-4 to TRBJ1-5; no clear D. There are 15 residues in the CDR3. V dropped 3 bases and J dropped 0 bases, with 9 bases sitting between them. Germline V lookup: CDR1 MRHNA, CDR2 SNTAGT. The CDR3 nucleotides are TGTGCCAGCAGTGAAGAGTCCTCTAGCAATCAGCCCCAGCATTTT. Protein sequence: CASSEESSSNQPQHF.

The V gene is TRBV6-6, the J gene TRBJ2-7, with a weak D call TRBD2 (6 bases). Germline CDR1 and CDR2: MNHNY and SVGAGI (reference sequence). The CDR3 is 14 residues long. Deletions cut 7 bases from V and 2 bases from J, with 15 bases between. CDR3 region: CASTLGGGPYEQYF. For the CDR3, the DNA is TGTGCCAGCACCCTGGGAGGCGGCCCCTACGAGCAGTACTTC.

The chain recombines TRBV4-1 with TRBJ1-1; D uncertain. V dropped 4 bases and J dropped 6 bases, with 15 bases sitting between them. The germline CDR1 and CDR2 sequences are MGHRA and YSYEKL. This CDR3 has 14 amino acids. Here the CDR3 reads CASSRRAEESEAFF. The CDR3 nucleotides are TGCGCCAGCAGCCGGAGGGCGGAGGAATCTGAAGCTTTCTTT.

This clone was counted a few times. The chain combines TRBV18 with TRBJ2-2, with TRBD2 matching 7 bases. With 7 bases clipped from V and 1 base from J, the junction kept 6 bases outside the gene matches. Germline assignment: CDR1 KGHSH and CDR2 LQKENI. The CDR3 is 15 amino acids. The CDR3 spells CASFRTGGNTGELFF. The DNA for the CDR3 is TGTGCCAGCTTCCGGACGGGGGGGAACACCGGGGAGCTGTTTTTT.

The CDR3 DNA sequence: TGCGCCAGCAGCTTGGGGGCGGGGATACCAGAAGCTTTCTTT. Translated, it gives CASSLGAGIPEAFF. This rearrangement joins TRBV5-1 to TRBJ1-1, with D hard to call. Trimming removed 0 bases at V and 8 bases at J, with 14 bases between. The CDR3 covers 14 residues. Germline lookup yields CDR1 SGHRS and CDR2 YFSETQ.

The rearrangement joins TRBV19 to TRBJ2-3; TRBD2 is a possible D gene (5 bases). The germline V gene encodes CDR1 LNHDA and CDR2 SQIVND (reference sequence). The CDR3 has 15 amino acids. V was shortened by 1 base and J by 4 bases, with 12 bases between the two germline ends. DNA for the CDR3: TGTGCCAGTAGTATAGCCCTCCCAGCGGCAGATACGCAGTATTTT. Its protein product is CASSIALPAADTQYF.

V usage is TRBV15 and J usage is TRBJ2-1, with TRBD1 matching 7 bases. After removal of 4 bases from V and 1 base from J, the junction contained 1 base not matched to a gene. Germline assignment: CDR1 LNHNV and CDR2 YYDKDF (reference sequence). This CDR3 is built from 14 residues. CDR3 amino acids: CATSTGGSYNEQFF. The DNA for the CDR3 is TGTGCCACCAGCACAGGGGGATCCTACAATGAGCAGTTCTTC.

The chain uses TRBV7-6 and TRBJ2-5; TRBD2 matches at 8 bases. The trim removed 5 bases at V and 5 bases at J, leaving 10 bases unmatched. CDR3 size: 15 residues. Germline CDR1 is SGHVS and CDR2 is FNYEAQ. Written as DNA, the CDR3 is TGTGCCAGCAGCCCCTTTCAGACTAGCGACGAGACCCAGTACTTC. It yields the protein CASSPFQTSDETQYF.

The gene calls are TRBV11-2 and TRBJ2-3; the match to TRBD2 covers 7 bases. The junction had 15 bases not matched to a gene; V was cut back by 1 base and J by 5 bases. Germline values: CDR1 SGHAT, CDR2 FQNNGV. The CDR3 length is 18 residues. Here the CDR3 DNA reads TGTGCCAGCAGCTTAGGAGTCCTAGCGGACCACCCACTAGATACGCAGTATTTT. It translates to CASSLGVLADHPLDTQYF.

The V and J genes are TRBV28 and TRBJ1-4; D is unresolved. V lost 5 bases and J 8 bases, leaving 6 bases between the germline ends. From germline, CDR1 is MDHEN and CDR2 SYDVKM. There are 11 residues in the CDR3. The CDR3 region has the DNA TGTGCCAGCAGTGAGAGGGAAAAACTGTTTTTT. It encodes CASSEREKLFF. The full variable domain, with the rest looked up from reference TRBV28 and TRBJ1-4, is DVKVTQSSRYLVKRTGEKVFLECVQDMDHENMFWYRQDPGLGLRLIYFSYDVKMKEKGDIPEGYSVSREKKERFSLILESASTNQTSMYLCASSEREKLFFGSGTQLSVL.

Comment on this clone: Other DNA sequences of this sample code for an identical CDR3. The V gene is TRBV18, the J gene TRBJ1-2, with TRBD1 matching 8 bases. V lost 3 bases, J lost 8 bases, and 5 bases stayed unmatched. The CDR3 contains 13 residues. CDR1 is KGHSH and CDR2 is LQKENI in the germline V gene. CDR3 sequence reads: CASSPGQGEGYTF. The CDR3 nucleotides are TGTGCCAGCTCACCTGGACAGGGCGAAGGCTACACCTTC.

The chain combines TRBV5-1 with TRBJ2-2; D is possibly TRBD2 (6 bases). This CDR3 region has 15 residues. Trimming pared 2 bases from V and 6 bases from J, leaving 14 bases between. The germline gives CDR1 SGHRS, CDR2 YFSETQ. The chain's CDR3 is CASSLWQGGAGELFF. CDR3 DNA: TGCGCCAGCAGCTTATGGCAGGGAGGCGCCGGGGAGCTGTTTTTT.

The rearrangement joins TRBV11-2 to TRBJ2-3; D may be TRBD1 (6 bases). Trimming stripped 5 bases from V and 4 bases from J, with 16 bases between. This CDR3 contains 15 residues. Germline CDR1 and CDR2: SGHAT and FQNNGV. The CDR3 sequence is CASSERQVMADTQYF. CDR3 nucleotide sequence: TGTGCCAGCAGCGAGAGACAGGTTATGGCAGATACGCAGTATTTT.

The chain couples TRBV4-2 to TRBJ1-2; TRBD1 might be the D (5 bases). The CDR3 runs to 15 residues. Germline loops: CDR1 LGHNA, CDR2 YNFKEQ. V shed 1 base and J shed 2 bases, with 11 bases lying between them. The DNA of the CDR3 is TGTGCCAGCAGCCAAGGGTCAGGGATGAACTATGGCTACACCTTC. It codes for CASSQGSGMNYGYTF.

The chain joins TRBV2 to TRBJ1-4; 8 bases align to TRBD1. CDR1 and CDR2 from the germline V gene are SNHLY and FYNNEI. CDR3 size: 16 residues. V shed 0 bases and J 8 bases; nucleotides not matched to a gene: 8. The CDR3: CASSEAVPTGVEKLFF. CDR3 DNA sequence: TGTGCCAGCAGTGAAGCGGTCCCGACAGGGGTCGAAAAACTGTTTTTT.

The chain has TRBV2 and TRBJ1-2; 9 bases are a match to TRBD1. After removal of 6 bases from V and 8 bases from J, the junction contained 10 bases not matched to a gene. The germline V gene has CDR1 SNHLY and CDR2 FYNNEI. This CDR3 region has 14 residues. CDR3 nucleotides: TGTGCCAGCAGCGCCGGGACAGGGAACGGCGGCTACACCTTC. Its translation: CASSAGTGNGGYTF.